This TCR beta chain emerged from a study of CD4 T cell repertoires in COVID-19. No culture step preceded sequencing of the ex vivo isolated memory T cells. Data came from immunoSEQ multiplex PCR; TCRdb stores just in-frame clones and leaves some out. The sample lists approximately 75,000 clones, about four fifths occurring once. From germline, CDR1 is DFQATT and CDR2 SNEGSKA (reference sequence). V trimming: 5 bases; J trimming: 4 bases; junction bases outside the gene matches: 2. This CDR3 contains 11 residues. This clonotype was sampled from a human donor who had COVID-19. This material consisted of CD4+ T cells from peripheral blood, taken after recovery from COVID-19. The chain employs TRBV20-1 and TRBJ2-7; TRBD1 aligns across 7 bases. The CDR3 nucleotides are TGCAGTGCTTGGGACAGATACGAGCAGTACTTC. The encoded protein is CSAWDRYEQYF.